The entry that follows covers one T cell receptor beta chain sequence. Its specificity is unknown. This record comes from a study of molecular identifiers for immune sequencing clone quantification. In the study overall: Four of five splits of RNA from roughly 18,000 or 92,000 naive CD8 cells were sequenced in replicates.

Study results and limitations: In naive cells, under 1% of molecules belonged to clones above 20 RNA copies, against over 98% in effector cells.

Sorting captured naive CD8 T cells as CD8+CD4-CCR7+CD45RA+. Per the germline V gene, CDR1 is MNHEY and CDR2 is SVGEGT. The CDR3 spans 12 residues. Trimming removed 8 bases from V and 0 bases from J, with 7 bases in between. Both previously described methods and listed TCR primers were employed to make bulk TCR libraries. TCRdb independently ran MiXCR on the PCR reads; one entry per CDR3 protein. The sample lists around 300,000 distinct CDR3 sequences, roughly a quarter seen once, with about 0.71% in the top ten. What was sequenced was naive CD8+ T cells from blood, with Jurkat cell RNA spiked in. Sample subset: FACS-sorted CD8+CD4-CCR7+CD45RA+ naive T cells. This clonotype was obtained from a human donor in good health. Some libraries in this study had Jurkat cell RNA spiked in. The chain combines TRBV6-2 or TRBV6-3 with TRBJ1-1; D ambiguous. CDR3 residues: CASGPLNTEAFF. The CDR3 coding sequence is TGTGCCAGCGGCCCATTGAACACTGAAGCTTTCTTT.